The next 3 T cell receptor beta chains were all read from a single sample in a study of T cells in localized non-small cell lung cancer. Method: immunoSEQ multiplex PCR; TCRdb's copy keeps in-frame clones and lacks some. Of 130,000 or so clones listed, 89% were seen once; the top ten hold 1.5% to 2%. The sample was peripheral blood, taken before any cancer treatment. The origin of the receptors is a female donor aged 60 or older with stage I lung adenocarcinoma.

This clone was seen only a few times. The rearrangement links TRBV2 to TRBJ2-1; no clear D. This CDR3 has 13 amino acids. Germline V CDR1 and CDR2: SNHLY, FYNNEI. V was cut by 5 bases and J by 9 bases, with 14 bases left in between. The CDR3 region has the DNA TGTGCCAGCAGTTTGTTAGAGTTTGGTGAGCAGTTCTTC. It specifies CASSLLEFGEQFF.

This chain connects TRBV6-4 to TRBJ2-2; the D is unclear. The CDR3 loop spans 14 amino acids. Deletions cut 0 bases from V and 1 base from J, with 3 bases between. The germline V gene encodes CDR1 MRHNA and CDR2 SNTAGT. The CDR3 reads CASSDSGNTGELFF. The DNA of the CDR3 is TGTGCCAGCAGTGACTCAGGGAACACCGGGGAGCTGTTTTTT.

The rearrangement uses TRBV30 and TRBJ2-7; D is unclear. Germline V gene lookup returns CDR1 GTSNPN and CDR2 SVGIG (reference sequence). This CDR3 is 20 amino acids long. V was clipped by 0 bases and J by 0 bases, with 27 bases between them. DNA for the CDR3: TGTGCCTGGAGTGTAAAGGGCCTGGTAGGAGTAGCCTTAGCCTCCTACGAGCAGTACTTC. This codes for CAWSVKGLVGVALASYEQYF.